These T cell receptor beta chains were read from a single sample in a study of T cell responses to AZD1222 COVID-19 vaccine. The assay was immunoSEQ multiplex PCR, and TCRdb's table has in-frame clones only and misses some. The sample lists 100,000 or so clones; 87% were seen once. Source: peripheral blood, taken on day 0 of AZD1222 vaccination. These receptors came from an adult in good health. The CDR3 runs from the conserved cysteine through the conserved F or W. The D gene is left open where the match is weak. Not all rows give a size; the values are once, few, many and, for expanded clones, a class.

j_call v_call d_call clone_size cdr3_aa cdr3_nt
TRBJ1-2 TRBV3-1/TRBV3-2 NA NA CASSQDPGRAGYTF TGTGCCAGCAGCCAAGATCCCGGCAGGGCTGGCTACACCTTC
TRBJ1-2 TRBV18 TRBD1 NA CASSPPPGQEGYTF TGTGCCAGCTCACCACCTCCTGGACAGGAAGGCTACACCTTC
TRBJ1-6 TRBV30 NA once CAWSTNREYSPLHF TGTGCCTGGAGTACTAACAGGGAATATTCACCCCTCCACTTT
TRBJ2-3 TRBV27 TRBD2 NA CASSYLTSGGAQYF TGTGCCAGCAGTTATTTGACTAGCGGAGGGGCGCAGTATTTT
TRBJ2-5 TRBV7-2 NA NA CASSLGHGETQYF TGTGCCAGCAGCTTGGGGCATGGAGAGACCCAGTACTTC
TRBJ1-2 TRBV24-1 NA NA CATSDLVGVGYTF TGTGCCACCAGTGATTTGGTGGGGGTTGGCTACACCTTC
TRBJ2-1 TRBV10-3 TRBD2 NA CAISDLVAGNEQFF TGTGCCATCAGTGATCTAGTAGCGGGGAATGAGCAGTTCTTC
TRBJ1-1 TRBV7-2 NA NA CASHKGGAGNTEAFF TGTGCCAGCCACAAGGGGGGCGCGGGGAACACTGAAGCTTTCTTT
TRBJ1-3 TRBV19 NA NA CASTKGTRSGNTIYF TGTGCCAGTACCAAAGGGACCAGATCTGGAAACACCATATATTTT
TRBJ2-5 TRBV5-1 NA NA CASSVTGIQETQYF TGCGCCAGCAGCGTCACAGGGATCCAAGAGACCCAGTACTTC
TRBJ1-2 TRBV11-2 TRBD1 once CASSFRDRGPLDGYTF TGTGCCAGCAGCTTCCGGGACAGGGGTCCCCTAGATGGCTACACCTTC
TRBJ2-1 TRBV11-1 TRBD1 NA CASRDRTYNEQFF TGTGCCAGCCGGGACAGGACATACAATGAGCAGTTCTTC
TRBJ2-7 TRBV21-1 NA few CASSHLGVRNLYEQYF TGTGCCAGCAGCCACCTGGGGGTTAGGAACCTCTACGAGCAGTACTTC
TRBJ1-6 TRBV7-2 NA NA CASSLQGFNSPLHF TGTGCCAGCAGCTTACAGGGGTTCAATTCACCCCTCCACTTT
TRBJ1-2 TRBV19 TRBD1 NA CASSINRGMFYTF TGTGCCAGCAGTATAAACAGGGGGATGTTCTACACCTTC
TRBJ1-2 TRBV19 TRBD1 NA CASSTLTGFYGYTF TGTGCCAGTAGTACCCTGACAGGGTTCTATGGCTACACCTTC
TRBJ1-5 TRBV7-2 NA NA CASSLGLRRDLNQPQHF TGTGCCAGCAGCTTGGGGCTGCGGCGGGATCTCAATCAGCCCCAGCATTTT
TRBJ1-4 TRBV2 TRBD1 NA CASTRDRGDEKLFF TGTGCCAGCACCAGGGACAGGGGAGATGAAAAACTGTTTTTT
TRBJ1-4 TRBV12-3/TRBV12-4 NA NA CASSLQGEKLFF TGTGCCAGCAGTTTACAGGGGGAAAAACTGTTTTTT
TRBJ1-2 TRBV5-6 TRBD1 NA CASSWTGAGYTF TGTGCCAGCAGCTGGACAGGGGCTGGCTACACCTTC
TRBJ2-7 TRBV6-5 TRBD2 NA CASTPPGGYEQYF TGTGCCAGCACCCCCCCCGGGGGGTACGAGCAGTACTTC
TRBJ2-2 TRBV30 NA NA CAWSRTANTGELFF TGTGCCTGGAGTCGGACAGCGAACACCGGGGAGCTGTTTTTT
TRBJ1-2 TRBV5-4 TRBD1 NA CASSFSDRGRQRGYTF TGTGCCAGCAGCTTCAGTGACAGGGGTAGGCAGCGTGGCTACACCTTC
TRBJ2-3 TRBV5-4 NA NA CASSPTDYTDTQYF TGTGCCAGCAGCCCGACAGATTACACAGATACGCAGTATTTT
TRBJ1-2 TRBV6-5 NA NA CASRPDNYGYTF TGTGCCAGCCGTCCAGATAACTATGGCTACACCTTC
TRBJ1-5 TRBV18 NA NA CASSPTGGTALSNQPQHF TGTGCCAGCTCACCAACGGGTGGGACCGCGTTAAGCAATCAGCCCCAGCATTTT
TRBJ1-4 TRBV7-9 NA NA CASSLAGGGGEKLFF TGTGCCAGCAGCTTAGCGGGAGGGGGAGGCGAAAAACTGTTTTTT
TRBJ1-1 TRBV28 NA once CASTLSNPRGAFF TGTGCCAGCACCCTCTCTAACCCCCGAGGAGCTTTCTTT
TRBJ1-6 TRBV27 TRBD1 NA CASSSPGQGSYNSPLHF TGTGCCAGCAGTTCACCGGGACAGGGGTCCTATAATTCACCCCTCCACTTT
TRBJ1-1 TRBV14 NA few CASSHRQRGTEAFF TGTGCCAGCAGCCACCGACAGCGGGGCACTGAAGCTTTCTTT
TRBJ1-6 TRBV7-2 TRBD1 NA CASSLVGSGGTGISPLHF TGTGCCAGCAGCTTAGTTGGTTCGGGTGGGACAGGGATTTCACCCCTCCACTTT
TRBJ1-6 TRBV5-1 NA once CASSLDSGEWSPLHF TGCGCCAGCAGCTTAGACAGCGGGGAGTGGTCACCCCTCCACTTT
TRBJ1-2 TRBV5-6 NA few CASSLGAVYGYTF TGTGCCAGCAGCTTGGGGGCCGTCTATGGCTACACCTTC
TRBJ1-5 TRBV5-6 NA few CASSTEPNQPQHF TGTGCCAGCAGCACCGAACCTAATCAGCCCCAGCATTTT
TRBJ1-2 TRBV19 NA once CASTRTDYGYTF TGTGCCAGTACCCGGACAGACTATGGCTACACCTTC
TRBJ1-4 TRBV5-4 NA NA CASSLPTEEKLFF TGTGCCAGCAGCTTGCCGACAGAGGAGAAACTGTTTTTT
TRBJ2-3 TRBV11-2 NA NA CASSSPRFTDTQYF TGTGCCAGCAGCTCACCGCGCTTCACAGATACGCAGTATTTT
TRBJ2-5 TRBV5-1 NA once CASSTGHLGETQYF TGCGCCAGCAGCACGGGACATCTGGGGGAGACCCAGTACTTC
TRBJ2-3 TRBV19 TRBD2 NA CASSIPGGGTDTQYF TGTGCCAGTAGTATCCCGGGGGGTGGCACAGATACGCAGTATTTT
TRBJ1-5 TRBV2 NA NA CASSEARGAGQPQHF TGTGCCAGCAGTGAAGCGAGGGGGGCGGGACAGCCCCAGCATTTT
TRBJ2-2 TRBV5-1 NA NA CATGIPGGELFF TGCGCCACCGGGATTCCAGGAGGGGAGCTGTTTTTT
TRBJ2-7 TRBV7-2 TRBD1 NA CASSSDRGSYEQYF TGTGCCAGCAGCTCTGACAGGGGTTCCTACGAGCAGTACTTC
TRBJ1-1 TRBV9 NA NA CASSVDLDSDTEAFF TGTGCCAGCAGCGTAGATCTGGACAGCGACACTGAAGCTTTCTTT
TRBJ2-1 TRBV19 TRBD1 NA CASATGSYNEQFF TGTGCCAGTGCGACAGGGAGCTACAATGAGCAGTTCTTC
TRBJ1-1 TRBV7-8 NA NA CASSLGVIPENTEAFF TGTGCCAGCAGCTTAGGGGTAATACCGGAGAACACTGAAGCTTTCTTT
TRBJ2-7 TRBV2 NA NA CASMRESGTAFYEQYF TGTGCCAGCATGCGCGAGTCCGGGACTGCATTTTACGAGCAGTACTTC
TRBJ1-4 TRBV28 NA NA CASTGPATNEKLFF TGTGCCAGCACGGGCCCAGCAACTAATGAAAAACTGTTTTTT
TRBJ1-1 TRBV7-9 NA NA CASSLANSPQAFF TGTGCCAGCAGCTTAGCGAACAGCCCCCAAGCTTTCTTT
TRBJ1-1 TRBV3-1/TRBV3-2 NA NA CASSPWRGGTNTEAFF TGTGCCAGCAGCCCATGGAGGGGAGGGACGAACACTGAAGCTTTCTTT
TRBJ2-3 TRBV29-1 TRBD1 NA CSASTGGVDTQYF TGCAGCGCCTCGACAGGGGGCGTCGATACGCAGTATTTT
TRBJ2-7 TRBV7-8 NA once CASSLALGTAAMVGSAYEQYF TGTGCCAGCAGCTTAGCGTTAGGGACGGCAGCTATGGTTGGTAGCGCCTACGAGCAGTACTTC
TRBJ2-7 TRBV6-2/TRBV6-3 NA NA CASSYSGRPNEQYF TGTGCCAGCAGTTACTCGGGCCGCCCCAACGAGCAGTACTTC
TRBJ1-2 TRBV5-6 NA NA CASSGMGGLAYGYTF TGTGCCAGCAGCGGGATGGGGGGGCTGGCCTATGGCTACACCTTC
TRBJ1-4 TRBV5-4 TRBD1 NA CASSTTGGEEKLFF TGTGCCAGCAGCACGACAGGGGGTGAAGAAAAACTGTTTTTT
TRBJ1-1 TRBV7-9 NA NA CASSSLTLNTEAFF TGTGCCAGCAGCTCCTTGACTCTGAACACTGAAGCTTTCTTT
TRBJ1-2 TRBV5-5 NA NA CASSLGDGRGYTF TGTGCCAGCAGCTTGGGGGACGGTAGAGGCTACACCTTC